This T cell receptor beta chain originates from a study of T cell clones after liver transplantation (dated by TCRdb to between 2018 and 2021). Regarding the complete study: Samples were obtained from ITN030ST, a randomized trial in which withdrawal of immunosuppression was attempted within 2 years of liver transplantation. Until randomization at 12-24 months post-transplant, subjects were given standard immunosuppression, with no induction therapy. Donor-reactive T cell clones were identified by TCRbeta sequencing following a pre-transplant mixed lymphocyte reaction and were subsequently tracked in post-transplant blood. Blood samples were collected pre-transplant, pre-randomization before withdrawal, and post-randomization after either complete withdrawal or failed withdrawal. Three of the eight recipients were HCV-positive; the others were transplanted for non-autoimmune, non-viral indications. As an antigen-independent comparator for the donor-reactive sequences, third party-reactive TCRbeta sequences from pre-transplant MLRs were identified as well. A cohort of 8 liver transplant recipients was studied, of whom 3 were classified as tolerant and 5 as non-tolerant. Tolerance was defined as complete withdrawal of immunosuppression for at least one year without a rise in liver enzymes beyond twice the upper limit of normal.

Relative to germline, V is 4 bases shorter and J is 6 bases shorter, with 14 bases between their ends. CDR1 and CDR2, per the germline V gene, are SGHRS and YFSETQ. The CDR3 spans 13 residues, from the cysteine through the phenylalanine. Only the CDR3 DNA is retained, 39 bases long and in frame from the first base. Unstimulated PBMCs, after thawing, were stained for CD3, CD4 and CD8 and then FACS-sorted into CD3+CD4+ and CD3+CD8+ populations. All 8 studied subjects were randomized to immunosuppression withdrawal. The Qiagen DNeasy Blood and Tissue Kit was used to isolate genomic DNA. Frozen genomic DNA underwent high-throughput TCRbeta CDR3 sequencing by immunoSEQ, including PCR amplification, mapping, bias correction and internal controls. In the source study's methods: Productive rearrangements were kept, and unique TCRbeta sequences were defined by CDR3 nucleotide sequence plus V and J gene. Donor-reactive sequences required at least 5-fold expansion in CFSE-low cells versus unstimulated pre-transplant cells and at least 0.01% frequency. Per-subject minimum frequency thresholds, based on the lowest-template unstimulated sample, ensured at least 90% detection power. Jensen-Shannon divergence between the top 1000 TCRbeta sequences post-transplant and pre-transplant was used to measure repertoire turnover. Two-sided Fisher's exact tests were used to test for changes in the detection of donor-reactive sequences. In TCRdb, the immuneACCESS table is reduced to in-frame sequences with V and J assigned. These tables do not hold every clone; where another copy was compared, an unresolved V gene accounts for under half, and the others remain unexplained. V and J calls and clone size are those listed in that table; D and trimming were worked out from the DNA. The sample has approximately 75,000 clones on record, approximately 80% of them singletons. About 0.79% of the sample goes to the ten largest clones.

Remarks on this clone: The target of this receptor is not known. Base-call qualities are not available, and no considerably larger clone is one nucleotide away.

Results and caveats for the whole study, not just this receptor: Since no allograft tissue specimens were available, donor-reactive T cells may have migrated into the graft instead of being deleted. A greater decline was seen for donor-reactive sequences than for third party-reactive sequences, suggesting partial antigen-specific deletion unrelated to withdrawal success. After accounting for repertoire turnover, donor-reactive detection was significantly reduced in 7 of 8 subjects for CD4 and 8 of 8 for CD8. A significant post-transplant decrease in circulating donor-reactive CD4 TCRbeta sequences was observed in most of the 8 subjects, irrespective of tolerance or HCV status. Because of small, heterogeneous patient numbers and non-standardized post-transplant time points, the conclusions were only preliminary. In two subjects, low numbers of available donor cells limited the measurable donor-reactive repertoire.

This receptor was identified in a human patient who received a liver transplant. After a transplant, the graft donor may have provided part of the T cells. The specimen was CD4+ T cells from blood, collected 12 months after liver transplant. Recombination joined TRBV5-1 with TRBJ2-7, with no D gene named confidently. CDR3 reads: CASSPSSAAEQYF. The DNA is as follows: TGCGCCAGCAGCCCGTCTTCGGCGGCCGAGCAGTACTTC.